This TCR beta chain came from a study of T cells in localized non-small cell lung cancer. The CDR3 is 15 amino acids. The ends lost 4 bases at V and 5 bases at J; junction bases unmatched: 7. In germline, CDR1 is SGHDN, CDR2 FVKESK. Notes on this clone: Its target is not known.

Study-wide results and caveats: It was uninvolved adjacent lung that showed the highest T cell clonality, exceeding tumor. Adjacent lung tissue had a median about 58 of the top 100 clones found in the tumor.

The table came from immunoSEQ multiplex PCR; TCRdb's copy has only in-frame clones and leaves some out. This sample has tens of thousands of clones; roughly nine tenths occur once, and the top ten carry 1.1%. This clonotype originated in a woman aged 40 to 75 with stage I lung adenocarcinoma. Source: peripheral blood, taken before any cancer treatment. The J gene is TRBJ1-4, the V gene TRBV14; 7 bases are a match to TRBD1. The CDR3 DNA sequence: TGTGCCAGCAGCCTTTACAGGGGCCTCAATGAAAAACTGTTTTTT. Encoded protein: CASSLYRGLNEKLFF.